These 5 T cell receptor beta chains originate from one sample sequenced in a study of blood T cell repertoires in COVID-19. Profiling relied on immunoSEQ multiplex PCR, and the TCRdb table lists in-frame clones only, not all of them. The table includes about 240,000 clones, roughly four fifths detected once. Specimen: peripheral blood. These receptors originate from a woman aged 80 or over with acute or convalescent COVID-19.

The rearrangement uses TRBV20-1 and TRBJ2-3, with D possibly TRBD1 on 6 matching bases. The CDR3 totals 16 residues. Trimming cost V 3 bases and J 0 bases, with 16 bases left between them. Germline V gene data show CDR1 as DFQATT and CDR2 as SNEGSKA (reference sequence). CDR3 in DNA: TGCAGTGCTAGTCATTGGGGGCGGACTAGCACAGATACGCAGTATTTT. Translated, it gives CSASHWGRTSTDTQYF.

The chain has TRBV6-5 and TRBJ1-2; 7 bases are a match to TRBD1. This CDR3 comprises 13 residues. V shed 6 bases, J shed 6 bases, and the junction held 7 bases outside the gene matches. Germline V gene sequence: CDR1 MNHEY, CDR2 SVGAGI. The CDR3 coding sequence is TGTGCCAGCAGCATTGGGACAGTTGATGGCTACACCTTC. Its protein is CASSIGTVDGYTF.

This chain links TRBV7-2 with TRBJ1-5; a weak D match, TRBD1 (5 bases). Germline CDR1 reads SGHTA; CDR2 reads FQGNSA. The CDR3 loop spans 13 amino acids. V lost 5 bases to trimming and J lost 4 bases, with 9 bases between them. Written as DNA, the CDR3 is TGTGCCAGCAGCATCAACAGGAATCAGCCCCAGCATTTT. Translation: CASSINRNQPQHF.

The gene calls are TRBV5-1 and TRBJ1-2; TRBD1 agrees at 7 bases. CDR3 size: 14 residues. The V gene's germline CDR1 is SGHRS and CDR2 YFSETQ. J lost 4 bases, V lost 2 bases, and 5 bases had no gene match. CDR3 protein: CASSLGQEVYGYTF. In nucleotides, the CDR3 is TGCGCCAGCAGCTTAGGACAGGAGGTCTATGGCTACACCTTC.

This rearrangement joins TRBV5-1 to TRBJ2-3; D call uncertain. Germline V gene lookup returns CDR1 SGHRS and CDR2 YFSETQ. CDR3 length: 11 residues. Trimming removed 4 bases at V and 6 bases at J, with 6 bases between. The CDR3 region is CASSEADTQYF. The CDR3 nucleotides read TGCGCCAGCAGCGAGGCGGATACGCAGTATTTT.